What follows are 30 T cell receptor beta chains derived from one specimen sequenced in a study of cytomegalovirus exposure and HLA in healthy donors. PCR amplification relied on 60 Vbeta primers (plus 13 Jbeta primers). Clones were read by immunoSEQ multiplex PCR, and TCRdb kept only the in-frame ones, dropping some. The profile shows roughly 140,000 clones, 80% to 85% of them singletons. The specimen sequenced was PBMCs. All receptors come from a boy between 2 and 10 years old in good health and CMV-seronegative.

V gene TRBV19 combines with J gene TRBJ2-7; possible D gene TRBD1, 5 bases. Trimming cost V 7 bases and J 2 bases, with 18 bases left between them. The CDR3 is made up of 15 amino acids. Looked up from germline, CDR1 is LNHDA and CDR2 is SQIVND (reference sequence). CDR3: CASTTRQGNPYEQYF. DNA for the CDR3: TGTGCCAGTACCACCCGGCAGGGCAATCCCTACGAGCAGTACTTC.

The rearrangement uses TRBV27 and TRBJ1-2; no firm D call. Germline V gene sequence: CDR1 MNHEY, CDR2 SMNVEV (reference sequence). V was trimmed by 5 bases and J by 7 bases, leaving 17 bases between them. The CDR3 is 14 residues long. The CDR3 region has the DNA TGTGCCAGCAGTCGCGAAGCTACTAGTTTTGGCTACACCTTC. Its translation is CASSREATSFGYTF.

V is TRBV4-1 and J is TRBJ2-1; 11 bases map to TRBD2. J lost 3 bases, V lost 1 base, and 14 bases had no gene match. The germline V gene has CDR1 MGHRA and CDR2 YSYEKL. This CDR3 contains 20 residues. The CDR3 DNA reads TGCGCCAGCAGCCAAGTTAGCGGGAGGGCCACCCTTAATCACTACAATGAGCAGTTCTTC. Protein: CASSQVSGRATLNHYNEQFF.

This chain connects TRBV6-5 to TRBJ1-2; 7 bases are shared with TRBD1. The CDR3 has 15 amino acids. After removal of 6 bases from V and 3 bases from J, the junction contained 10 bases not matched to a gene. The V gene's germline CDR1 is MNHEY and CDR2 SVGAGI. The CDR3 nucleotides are TGTGCCAGCAGCCCCGACAGGGTCGCGCACTATGGCTACACCTTC. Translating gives CASSPDRVAHYGYTF.

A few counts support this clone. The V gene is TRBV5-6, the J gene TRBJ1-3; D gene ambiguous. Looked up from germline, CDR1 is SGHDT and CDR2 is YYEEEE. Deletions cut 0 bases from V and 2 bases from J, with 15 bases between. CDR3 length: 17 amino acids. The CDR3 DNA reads TGTGCCAGCAGCTTGGCTTTAGAGGGAGTTGCTGGAAACACCATATATTTT. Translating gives CASSLALEGVAGNTIYF.

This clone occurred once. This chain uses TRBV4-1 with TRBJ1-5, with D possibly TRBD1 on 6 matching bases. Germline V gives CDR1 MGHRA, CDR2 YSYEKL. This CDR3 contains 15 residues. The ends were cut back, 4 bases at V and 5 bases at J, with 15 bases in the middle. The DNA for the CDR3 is TGCGCCAGCAGCCCACAGGGTTGGCAAGATCAGCCCCAGCATTTT. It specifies CASSPQGWQDQPQHF.

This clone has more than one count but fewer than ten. CDR3 in DNA: TGTGCCATCAGTGGACCCGGGACAGGGAGAACAGATACGCAGTATTTT. This sequence encodes CAISGPGTGRTDTQYF. The rearrangement uses TRBV10-3 and TRBJ2-3, with 9 bases that match TRBD1. The J segment lost 3 bases and the V segment lost 4 bases, leaving 8 bases of the junction unmatched. Germline V gene sequence: CDR1 ENHRY, CDR2 SYGVKD. This CDR3 comprises 16 residues.

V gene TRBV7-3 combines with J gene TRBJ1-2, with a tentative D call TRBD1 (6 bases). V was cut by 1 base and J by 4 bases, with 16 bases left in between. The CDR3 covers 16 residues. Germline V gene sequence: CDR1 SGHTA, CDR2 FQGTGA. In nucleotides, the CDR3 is TGTGCCAGCAGCTTAATGGGGGCACCCAGGGTCTATGGCTACACCTTC. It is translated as CASSLMGAPRVYGYTF.

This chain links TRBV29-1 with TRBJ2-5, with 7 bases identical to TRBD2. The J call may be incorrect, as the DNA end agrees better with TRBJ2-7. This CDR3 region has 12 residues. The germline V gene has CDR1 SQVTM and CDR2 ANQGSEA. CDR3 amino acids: CSVEVAGAEQYF. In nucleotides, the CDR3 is TGCAGCGTTGAAGTCGCGGGAGCCGAGCAGTACTTC.

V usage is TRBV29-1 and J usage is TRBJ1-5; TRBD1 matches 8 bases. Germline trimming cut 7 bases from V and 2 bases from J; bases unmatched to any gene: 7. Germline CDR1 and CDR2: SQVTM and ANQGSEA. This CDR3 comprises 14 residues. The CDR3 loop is CSALDRVGNQPQHF. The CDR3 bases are TGCAGCGCCCTGGACAGGGTGGGCAATCAGCCCCAGCATTTT.

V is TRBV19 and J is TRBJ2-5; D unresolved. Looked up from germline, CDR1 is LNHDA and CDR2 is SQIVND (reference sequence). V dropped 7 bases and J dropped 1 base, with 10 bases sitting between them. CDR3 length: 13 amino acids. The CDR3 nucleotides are TGTGCCAGTAAAAAACGGGTCCAAGAGACCCAGTACTTC. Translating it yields CASKKRVQETQYF.

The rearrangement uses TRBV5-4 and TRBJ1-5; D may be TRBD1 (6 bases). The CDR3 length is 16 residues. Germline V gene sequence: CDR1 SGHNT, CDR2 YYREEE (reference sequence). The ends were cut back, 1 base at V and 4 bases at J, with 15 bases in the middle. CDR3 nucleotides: TGTGCCAGCAGCTTGTCGGACAGCACTAATAATCAGCCCCAGCATTTT. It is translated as CASSLSDSTNNQPQHF.

The CDR3 region is CASSWYRGSTDTQYF. CDR3 nucleotide sequence: TGTGCCAGCAGCTGGTACAGGGGAAGCACAGATACGCAGTATTTT. The rearrangement uses TRBV7-8 and TRBJ2-3; 7 bases line up with TRBD1. There are 15 residues in the CDR3. V gave up 4 bases and J gave up 0 bases; unmatched junction bases: 4. Germline V gene data show CDR1 as SGHVS and CDR2 as FQNEAQ.

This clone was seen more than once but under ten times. CDR3 amino acids: CASSRNVGEVYGYTF. The CDR3, as DNA: TGCGCCAGCAGCCGCAATGTGGGGGAGGTCTATGGCTACACCTTC. The genes are TRBV4-3 and TRBJ1-2; a possible D gene is TRBD1 (5 bases). Germline lookup yields CDR1 LGHNA and CDR2 YSLEER. Trimming shortened V by 4 bases and J by 4 bases, and 16 bases separated the two germline ends. This CDR3 contains 15 residues.

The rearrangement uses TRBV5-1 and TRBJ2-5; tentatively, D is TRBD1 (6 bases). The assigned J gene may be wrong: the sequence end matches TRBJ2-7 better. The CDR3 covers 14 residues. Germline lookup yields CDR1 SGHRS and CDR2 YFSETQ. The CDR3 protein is CASSLAQGNYEQYF. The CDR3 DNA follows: TGCGCCAGCAGCTTGGCCCAGGGGAACTACGAGCAGTACTTC.

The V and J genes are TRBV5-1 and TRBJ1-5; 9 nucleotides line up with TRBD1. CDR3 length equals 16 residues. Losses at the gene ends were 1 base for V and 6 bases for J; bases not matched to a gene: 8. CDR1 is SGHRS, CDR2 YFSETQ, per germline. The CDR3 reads CASSLTGTGNGQPQHF. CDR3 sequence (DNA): TGCGCCAGCAGCTTGACCGGGACAGGGAATGGTCAGCCCCAGCATTTT.

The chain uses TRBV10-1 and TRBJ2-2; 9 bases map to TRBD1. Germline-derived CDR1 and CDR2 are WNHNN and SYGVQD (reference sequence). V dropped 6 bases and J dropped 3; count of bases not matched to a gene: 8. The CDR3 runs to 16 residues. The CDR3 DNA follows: TGCGCCAGCAGCCCTATGGGACAGGGAGACACCGGGGAGCTGTTTTTT. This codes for CASSPMGQGDTGELFF.

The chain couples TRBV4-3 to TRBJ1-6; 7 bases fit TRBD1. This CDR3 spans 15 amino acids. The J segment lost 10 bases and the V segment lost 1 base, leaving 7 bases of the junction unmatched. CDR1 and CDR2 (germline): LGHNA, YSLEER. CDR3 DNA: TGCGCCAGCAGCCAAGCCTTAGACAGGGACTCACCCCTCCACTTT. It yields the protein CASSQALDRDSPLHF.

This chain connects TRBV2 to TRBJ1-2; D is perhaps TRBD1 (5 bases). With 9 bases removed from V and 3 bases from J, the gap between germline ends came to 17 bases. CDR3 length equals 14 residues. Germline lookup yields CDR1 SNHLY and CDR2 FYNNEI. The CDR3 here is CASIYRRTDYGYTF. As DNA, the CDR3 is TGTGCCAGTATATACAGGCGTACGGACTATGGCTACACCTTC.

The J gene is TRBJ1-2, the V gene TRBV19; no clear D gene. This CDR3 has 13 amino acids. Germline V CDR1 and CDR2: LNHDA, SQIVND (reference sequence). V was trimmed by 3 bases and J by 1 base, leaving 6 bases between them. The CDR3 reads CASSISINYGYTF. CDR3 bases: TGTGCCAGTAGTATCTCTATTAACTATGGCTACACCTTC.

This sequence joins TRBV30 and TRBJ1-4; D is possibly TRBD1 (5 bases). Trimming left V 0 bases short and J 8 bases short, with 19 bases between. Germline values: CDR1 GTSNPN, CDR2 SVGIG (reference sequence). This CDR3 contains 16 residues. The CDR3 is CAWSVRLGAGQEKLFF. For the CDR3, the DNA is TGTGCCTGGAGTGTACGTTTAGGGGCAGGGCAGGAAAAACTGTTTTTT.

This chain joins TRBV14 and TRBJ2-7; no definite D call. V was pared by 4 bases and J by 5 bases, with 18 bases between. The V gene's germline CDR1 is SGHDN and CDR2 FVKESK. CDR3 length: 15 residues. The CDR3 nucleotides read TGTGCCAGCAGCCCGCGAATTACCGAAACCAACGAGCAGTACTTC. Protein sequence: CASSPRITETNEQYF.

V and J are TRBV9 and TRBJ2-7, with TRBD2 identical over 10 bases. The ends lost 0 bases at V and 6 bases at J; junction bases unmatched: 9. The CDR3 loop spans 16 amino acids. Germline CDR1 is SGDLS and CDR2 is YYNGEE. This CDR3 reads CASSVVALAGVLEQYF. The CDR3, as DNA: TGTGCCAGCAGCGTAGTGGCGCTAGCGGGGGTCCTCGAGCAGTACTTC.

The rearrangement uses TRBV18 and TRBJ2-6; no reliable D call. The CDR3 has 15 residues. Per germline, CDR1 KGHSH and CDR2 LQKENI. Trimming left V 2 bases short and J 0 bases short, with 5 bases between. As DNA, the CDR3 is TGTGCCAGCTCACCAGTAGACTCTGGGGCCAACGTCCTGACTTTC. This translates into CASSPVDSGANVLTF.

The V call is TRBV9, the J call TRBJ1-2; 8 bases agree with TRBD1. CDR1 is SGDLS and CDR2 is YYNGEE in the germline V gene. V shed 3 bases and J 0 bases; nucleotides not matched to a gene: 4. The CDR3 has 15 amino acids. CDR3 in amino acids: CASSGTGRANYGYTF. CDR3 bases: TGTGCCAGCAGCGGGACAGGGCGAGCTAACTATGGCTACACCTTC.

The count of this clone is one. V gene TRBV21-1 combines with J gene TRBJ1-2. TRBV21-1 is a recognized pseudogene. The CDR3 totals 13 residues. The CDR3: CASSFAGDVGYTF. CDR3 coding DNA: TGTGCCAGCAGCTTTGCGGGGGACGTTGGCTACACCTTC.

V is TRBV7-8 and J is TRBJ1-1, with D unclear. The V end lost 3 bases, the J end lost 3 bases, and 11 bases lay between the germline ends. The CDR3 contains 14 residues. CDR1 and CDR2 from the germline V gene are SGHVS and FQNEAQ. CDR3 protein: CASSLGGPDTEAFF. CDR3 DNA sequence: TGTGCCAGCAGCTTGGGAGGCCCGGACACTGAAGCTTTCTTT. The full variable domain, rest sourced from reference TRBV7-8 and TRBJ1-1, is GAGVSQSPRYKVAKRGQDVALRCDPISGHVSLFWYQQALGQGPEFLTYFQNEAQLDKSGLPSDRFFAERPEGSVSTLKIQRTQQEDSAVYLCASSLGGPDTEAFFGQGTRLTVV.

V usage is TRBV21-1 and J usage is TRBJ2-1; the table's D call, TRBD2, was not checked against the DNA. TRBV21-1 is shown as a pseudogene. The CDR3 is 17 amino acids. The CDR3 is CASSKVCVAANNNEQFF. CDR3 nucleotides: TGTGCCAGCAGCAAAGTGTGTGTAGCGGCGAATAACAATGAGCAGTTCTTC.

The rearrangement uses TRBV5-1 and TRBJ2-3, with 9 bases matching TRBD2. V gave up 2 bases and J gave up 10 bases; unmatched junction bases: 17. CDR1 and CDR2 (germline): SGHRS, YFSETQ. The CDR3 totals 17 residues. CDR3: CASSFGSGGAGSGPQYF. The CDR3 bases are TGCGCCAGCAGCTTTGGTAGCGGGGGAGCCGGGTCGGGGCCGCAGTATTTT.

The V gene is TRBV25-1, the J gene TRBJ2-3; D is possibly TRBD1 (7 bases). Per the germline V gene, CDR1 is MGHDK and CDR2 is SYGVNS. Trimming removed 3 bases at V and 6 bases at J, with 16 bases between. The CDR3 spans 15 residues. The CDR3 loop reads CASSERQGGRDTQYF. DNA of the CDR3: TGTGCCAGCAGTGAGCGACAGGGAGGTCGGGATACGCAGTATTTT.